This T cell receptor (beta chain) was captured by sequencing in a study of blood T cell repertoires in COVID-19. For the study at large: Collection of acute and convalescent COVID-19 samples took place in the United States, Italy and Spain. The analysed material was cDNA or gDNA that came from T cells, B-cell-depleted T cells, or PBMCs.

Per the original data handling: Using reference gene primer amplification, nucleated cell counts were estimated. Repertoires were generated with immunoSEQ multiplex PCR, while TCRdb's copy carries only in-frame clones and drops some. V, J and clone size are taken as reported in that table, and D and trimming were inferred from the DNA itself. The table lists around 45,000 clones, less than 90% of them singletons. The CDR3 is made up of 13 amino acids. Trimming left V 5 bases short and J 4 bases short, with 10 bases between. CDR1 is SGHNT and CDR2 is YENEEA in the germline V gene. The chain has TRBV11-3 and TRBJ2-3, with D uncertain. Sequencing input: peripheral blood. The TCR was taken from a human donor in a cohort sampled during active COVID-19. The DNA of the CDR3 is TGTGCCAGCAGCCTGGCGGAGTCAGATACGCAGTATTTT. Translated: CASSLAESDTQYF. The entire variable domain, with the rest obtained from reference TRBV11-3 and TRBJ2-3, is as follows: EAGVVQSPRYKIIEKKQPVAFWCNPISGHNTLYWYLQNLGQGPELLIRYENEEAVDDSQLPKDRFSAERLKGVDSTLKIQPAELGDSAVYLCASSLAESDTQYFGPGTRLTVL.